The clone carrying this T cell receptor beta chain was picked up many times. Its matching antigen is unknown. The junction had 13 bases not matched to a gene; V was cut back by 5 bases and J by 0 bases. Germline CDR1 and CDR2: SGHVS and FQNEAQ. The CDR3 is 20 residues long. Unsorted libraries used 2 million PBMCs kept at -80 degrees C. This specimen comes from a study of neurological immune-mediated disorders. TCRdb analysed the 5' RACE reads with MiXCR anew, one entry per CDR3 protein. The profile shows roughly 100,000 distinct CDR3 sequences, 3.5% to 4% of them singletons. The study, taken as a whole, reports: On phylogenetic grouping, the repertoires of 18 of 34 multiple sclerosis patients fell within one related-CDR3 cluster, constituting a possible signature.

The receptor was derived from a woman aged 18-29 years with multiple sclerosis. The source material was PBMCs. The chain couples TRBV7-8 to TRBJ2-1; 13 bases map to TRBD2. The DNA for the CDR3 is TGTGCCAGCAGCCCCCATTCGGGACTAGCGGGGCGCAGCTCCTACAATGAGCAGTTCTTC. It encodes CASSPHSGLAGRSSYNEQFF. Full variable domain (outside the CDR3, taken from reference TRBV7-8 and TRBJ2-1): GAGVSQSPRYKVAKRGQDVALRCDPISGHVSLFWYQQALGQGPEFLTYFQNEAQLDKSGLPSDRFFAERPEGSVSTLKIQRTQQEDSAVYLCASSPHSGLAGRSSYNEQFFGPGTRLTVL.